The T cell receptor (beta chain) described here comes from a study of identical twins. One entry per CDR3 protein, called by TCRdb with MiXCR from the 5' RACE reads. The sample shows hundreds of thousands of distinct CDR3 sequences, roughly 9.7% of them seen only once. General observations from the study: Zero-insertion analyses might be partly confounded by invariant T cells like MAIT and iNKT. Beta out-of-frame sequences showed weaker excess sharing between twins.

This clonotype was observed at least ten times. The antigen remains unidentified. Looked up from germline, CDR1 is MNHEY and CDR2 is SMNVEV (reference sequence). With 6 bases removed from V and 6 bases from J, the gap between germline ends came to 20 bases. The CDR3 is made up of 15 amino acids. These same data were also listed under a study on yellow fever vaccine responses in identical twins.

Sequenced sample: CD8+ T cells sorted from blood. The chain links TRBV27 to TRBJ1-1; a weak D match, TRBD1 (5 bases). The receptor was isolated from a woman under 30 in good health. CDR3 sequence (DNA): TGTGCCAGCAGCTCTCCCTCGGGACGAGGACCTGAAGCTTTCTTT. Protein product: CASSSPSGRGPEAFF.